The sample holds one count of the clone carrying this TCR beta chain. What it binds is not known. The sample originates from a study of cytomegalovirus exposure and HLA in healthy donors. Whole-study findings and limits: V- and J-gene trimming of TCR beta was linked (in a later analysis) to a missense DCLRE1C variant.

Although they were nominally healthy when sampled, donors likely had unrecorded immune exposures. The PCR was carried out with 60 Vbeta primers and 13 Jbeta primers. In the original processing: Later reanalysis found 75 million to 95 million unique TCR beta chains, around 11 million of them shared. Clones were read by immunoSEQ multiplex PCR, and TCRdb kept only the in-frame ones, dropping some. V and J calls plus clone size are reproduced from that table; the DNA served to infer D and trimming. The sample has more than 30,000 clones, roughly 81% seen once. This TCR was sampled from a young man in good health and CMV-seronegative. The sequencing input was PBMCs.

Here the CDR3 DNA reads TGTGCCACCAGCATCAGAAGCTCCTACGAGCAGTACTTC. Residues: CATSIRSSYEQYF. The V gene is TRBV15, the J gene TRBJ2-7, with D unresolved. With 4 bases removed from V and 0 bases from J, the gap between germline ends came to 7 bases. The CDR3 has 13 amino acids. In germline, CDR1 is LNHNV, CDR2 YYDKDF (reference sequence).